Following are 23 T cell receptor beta chains from one sample sequenced in a study of shared clonotypes between healthy human individuals. Produced via immunoSEQ multiplex PCR; TCRdb's table is partial and in-frame only. Altogether 2 million to 2.5 million clones are present, about 92% being singletons, with the ten largest covering roughly 1.7%. CD45RO negativity and positive selection for CCR7 defined naive CD8 cells, a population that excluded terminally differentiated effector memory CD45RA+ cells. Input material: naive CD8+ T cells from PBMCs. All receptors come from a man aged 18 to 30 in good health. Some clones in this sample may be carry-over from other donors' samples.

The chain uses TRBV28 and TRBJ1-2, with 11 bases identical to TRBD1. V was pared by 6 bases and J by 4 bases, with 7 bases of the junction left unmatched. Germline V gene lookup returns CDR1 MDHEN and CDR2 SYDVKM. The CDR3 sequence is 15 residues long. The CDR3: CASSPDRGRRYGYTF. For the CDR3, the DNA is TGTGCCAGCAGCCCGGACAGGGGGCGCCGCTATGGCTACACCTTC.

V is TRBV19 and J is TRBJ1-1; 8 nucleotides match TRBD1. The CDR3 consists of 15 residues. V was pared by 3 bases and J by 4 bases, with 7 bases of the junction left unmatched. Germline V gene lookup returns CDR1 LNHDA and CDR2 SQIVND (reference sequence). The CDR3 DNA reads TGTGCCAGTAGTATTCGGACAGGGTACCTCACTGAAGCTTTCTTT. Residues: CASSIRTGYLTEAFF.

The rearrangement joins TRBV4-2 to TRBJ2-2; D gene ambiguous. The ends were cut back, 1 base at V and 7 bases at J, with 10 bases in the middle. This CDR3 has 14 amino acids. Per germline, CDR1 LGHNA and CDR2 YNFKEQ. The CDR3 DNA sequence: TGTGCCAGCAGCCAAGTTCGGGCGGACGGGGAGCTGTTTTTT. Translated: CASSQVRADGELFF.

This chain joins TRBV27 and TRBJ1-5; D might be TRBD1 (6 bases). The CDR3 consists of 14 residues. Trimming shortened V by 3 bases and J by 5 bases, and 11 bases separated the two germline ends. Germline V gives CDR1 MNHEY, CDR2 SMNVEV (reference sequence). CDR3 coding DNA: TGTGCCAGCAGTTTCGTGGGGGCGCATCAGCCCCAGCATTTT. Residues: CASSFVGAHQPQHF.

The genes are TRBV28 and TRBJ1-5, with a tentative D call TRBD1 (5 bases). V was clipped by 11 bases and J by 3 bases, with 17 bases between them. Per the germline V gene, CDR1 is MDHEN and CDR2 is SYDVKM. This CDR3 is built from 14 residues. CDR3 sequence (DNA): TGTGCCCACCGGGGGGTTAGCTCCAATCAGCCCCAGCATTTT. Translating gives CAHRGVSSNQPQHF.

The chain uses TRBV11-2 and TRBJ2-1; 8 bases fit TRBD2. The CDR3 totals 16 residues. Germline V gene data show CDR1 as SGHAT and CDR2 as FQNNGV. The trim removed 1 base at V and 1 base at J, leaving 3 bases unmatched. This chain's CDR3 is CASSLVPSGSYNEQFF. In DNA, the CDR3 is TGTGCCAGCAGCTTAGTCCCTAGCGGGTCCTACAATGAGCAGTTCTTC. Full variable domain (outside the CDR3, taken from reference TRBV11-2 and TRBJ2-1): EAGVAQSPRYKIIEKRQSVAFWCNPISGHATLYWYQQILGQGPKLLIQFQNNGVVDDSQLPKDRFSAERLKGVDSTLKIQPAKLEDSAVYLCASSLVPSGSYNEQFFGPGTRLTVL.

The rearrangement joins TRBV27 to TRBJ1-4; D perhaps matches TRBD1 (5 bases). CDR3 size: 17 residues. With 3 bases removed from V and 3 bases from J, the gap between germline ends came to 17 bases. Germline V gene sequence: CDR1 MNHEY, CDR2 SMNVEV (reference sequence). CDR3 bases: TGTGCCAGCAGTTTGGGGCTTCGGTTGGGACCTAATGAAAAACTGTTTTTT. It yields the protein CASSLGLRLGPNEKLFF.

The V call is TRBV28, the J call TRBJ2-3; 10 bases align to TRBD2. V lost 7 bases, J lost 6 bases, and 10 bases stayed unmatched. Germline V CDR1 and CDR2: MDHEN, SYDVKM. The CDR3 runs to 15 residues. This CDR3 reads CASTTEREGLDTQYF. The DNA of the CDR3 is TGTGCCAGCACCACCGAGCGGGAGGGCCTGGATACGCAGTATTTT.

V gene TRBV27 combines with J gene TRBJ2-7; TRBD2 matches 11 bases. The CDR3 loop spans 15 amino acids. With V trimmed by 1 base and J by 6 bases, 5 bases remained unmatched. Germline V gene sequence: CDR1 MNHEY, CDR2 SMNVEV (reference sequence). CDR3 residues: CASSLLAGGPPEQYF. CDR3 DNA sequence: TGTGCCAGCAGTTTATTAGCGGGAGGGCCCCCCGAGCAGTACTTC.

The V and J genes are TRBV5-4 and TRBJ1-2, with 9 bases matching TRBD1. Germline V gene data show CDR1 as SGHNT and CDR2 as YYREEE (reference sequence). The CDR3 sequence is 14 residues long. The V segment lost 4 bases and the J segment 4 bases; nucleotides outside the gene matches: 5. DNA of the CDR3: TGTGCCAGCAGCCCTGGGACAGGGATCTATGGCTACACCTTC. It is translated as CASSPGTGIYGYTF. Variable domain in full (rest from reference TRBV5-4 and TRBJ1-2): ETGVTQSPTHLIKTRGQQVTLRCSSQSGHNTVSWYQQALGQGPQFIFQYYREEENGRGNFPPRFSGLQFPNYSSELNVNALELDDSALYLCASSPGTGIYGYTFGSGTRLTVV.

V and J are TRBV7-3 and TRBJ2-1; 11 bases are shared with TRBD2. The CDR3 is 20 residues long. Germline V CDR1 and CDR2: SGHTA, FQGTGA. V lost 4 bases, J lost 6 bases, and 20 bases stayed unmatched. The CDR3 DNA reads TGTGCCAGCAGCTCGCCAGCCAGTTGGGTAGCGGGAGGGCCGGTCAATGAGCAGTTCTTC. It encodes CASSSPASWVAGGPVNEQFF.

The rearrangement links TRBV27 to TRBJ1-2; D gene uncertain. Germline values: CDR1 MNHEY, CDR2 SMNVEV (reference sequence). This CDR3 is built from 14 residues. The V end was cut by 5 bases, the J end by 0 bases, with 10 bases between. The CDR3 is CASSHDGSNYGYTF. In DNA, the CDR3 is TGTGCCAGCAGTCACGACGGATCTAACTATGGCTACACCTTC.

The chain is built from TRBV7-9 and TRBJ2-7; TRBD2 matches 7 bases. Trimming took 6 bases from V and 0 from J; bases not matched to a gene: 5. The CDR3 consists of 14 residues. Germline CDR1 reads SEHNR; CDR2 reads FQNEAQ (reference sequence). CDR3 in amino acids: CASRGLADSYEQYF. In DNA form, the CDR3 reads TGTGCCAGCAGAGGCCTAGCGGACTCCTACGAGCAGTACTTC.

This chain links TRBV18 with TRBJ1-4; no clear D. Deletions cut 1 base from V and 4 bases from J, with 10 bases between. This CDR3 has 15 amino acids. Germline V gene data show CDR1 as KGHSH and CDR2 as LQKENI. The chain's CDR3 is CASSPQPSFNEKLFF. The CDR3 DNA sequence: TGTGCCAGCTCACCACAGCCTAGTTTTAATGAAAAACTGTTTTTT.

The chain employs TRBV4-3 and TRBJ2-3, with D hard to call. V lost 3 bases and J lost 6, with 7 bases in between. Looked up from germline, CDR1 is LGHNA and CDR2 is YSLEER. This CDR3 contains 12 residues. CDR3 DNA sequence: TGCGCCAGCAGCCACAGAAGGGATACGCAGTATTTT. This codes for CASSHRRDTQYF.

The chain joins TRBV4-1 to TRBJ2-7; 12 bases fit TRBD2. Trimming at V came to 6 bases and at J to 4 bases, leaving 10 bases not matched to a gene. Germline V gene data show CDR1 as MGHRA and CDR2 as YSYEKL. The CDR3 has 16 amino acids. The CDR3 reads CASSKLAGGAPYEQYF. CDR3 sequence (DNA): TGCGCCAGCAGTAAACTAGCGGGAGGTGCCCCTTACGAGCAGTACTTC.

The table lists this clone with a few counts. The CDR3 region is CASSLAGNTEAFF. The CDR3 bases are TGTGCCAGCTCACTGGCGGGGAACACTGAAGCTTTCTTT. The rearrangement links TRBV18 to TRBJ1-1; D remains ambiguous. The germline V gene encodes CDR1 KGHSH and CDR2 LQKENI. V was trimmed by 4 bases and J by 1 base, leaving 7 bases between them. This CDR3 comprises 13 residues.

A remark on this clone: Other nucleotide sequences in the sample specify the same CDR3. This chain links TRBV9 with TRBJ2-7, with 7 positions matching TRBD1. This CDR3 contains 14 residues. CDR1 is SGDLS and CDR2 is YYNGEE in the germline V gene. After removal of 3 bases from V and 0 bases from J, the junction contained 3 bases not matched to a gene. The CDR3 coding sequence is TGTGCCAGCAGCGCGGACAGGAGCTCCTACGAGCAGTACTTC. The encoded protein is CASSADRSSYEQYF.

The sample holds a few counts of this clone. The rearrangement joins TRBV5-1 to TRBJ2-7; no clear D. From germline, CDR1 is SGHRS and CDR2 YFSETQ. The CDR3 covers 13 residues. The V end was cut by 6 bases, the J end by 4 bases, with 14 bases between. The CDR3 DNA follows: TGCGCCAGCACCTCGATAGTGGAGTACGAGCAGTACTTC. Encoded protein: CASTSIVEYEQYF.

The CDR3 DNA reads as TGTGCCAGCAGCCAAGACCCACCGGGACTAAGTAGATTGGAGCAGTACTTC. Its protein product is CASSQDPPGLSRLEQYF. J is TRBJ2-7 and V is TRBV14, with 7 nucleotides matching TRBD2. V gave up 0 bases and J gave up 7 bases; unmatched junction bases: 15. The CDR3 length is 17 residues. Germline V lookup: CDR1 SGHDN, CDR2 FVKESK. Supplemented by reference TRBV14 and TRBJ2-7, the full variable domain reads EAGVTQFPSHSVIEKGQTVTLRCDPISGHDNLYWYRRVMGKEIKFLLHFVKESKQDESGMPNNRFLAERTGGTYSTLKVQPAELEDSGVYFCASSQDPPGLSRLEQYFGPGTRLTVT.

A note on this clone: Just one base apart from a much larger clone, this may be a read error. The sample contains more than one DNA sequence encoding this CDR3. V and J are TRBV5-4 and TRBJ2-7; no clear D. CDR3 length equals 11 residues. Germline V lookup: CDR1 SGHNT, CDR2 YYREEE (reference sequence). Trimming took 4 bases from V and 0 from J, leaving 2 bases between them. CDR3 bases: TGTGCCAGCAGCGACTCCTACGAGCAGTACTTC. It encodes CASSDSYEQYF.

The chain couples TRBV28 to TRBJ2-2, with 10 bases identical to TRBD2. The CDR3 sequence is 16 residues long. In germline, CDR1 is MDHEN, CDR2 SYDVKM. Losses at the gene ends were 4 bases for V and 5 bases for J; bases not matched to a gene: 7. DNA for the CDR3: TGTGCCAGCAGTTCCCGGACTAGCGGAGAGACCGGGGAGCTGTTTTTT. It yields the protein CASSSRTSGETGELFF.

A note on this clone: Other DNA sequences from this sample encode an identical CDR3 as well. The V call is TRBV27, the J call TRBJ2-7; 7 bases fit TRBD2. V shed 2 bases, J shed 4 bases, and the junction held 2 bases outside the gene matches. Per the germline V gene, CDR1 is MNHEY and CDR2 is SMNVEV (reference sequence). This CDR3 is built from 13 residues. The chain's CDR3 is CASSLASGYEQYF. In DNA form, the CDR3 reads TGTGCCAGCAGTTTAGCTAGCGGATACGAGCAGTACTTC.